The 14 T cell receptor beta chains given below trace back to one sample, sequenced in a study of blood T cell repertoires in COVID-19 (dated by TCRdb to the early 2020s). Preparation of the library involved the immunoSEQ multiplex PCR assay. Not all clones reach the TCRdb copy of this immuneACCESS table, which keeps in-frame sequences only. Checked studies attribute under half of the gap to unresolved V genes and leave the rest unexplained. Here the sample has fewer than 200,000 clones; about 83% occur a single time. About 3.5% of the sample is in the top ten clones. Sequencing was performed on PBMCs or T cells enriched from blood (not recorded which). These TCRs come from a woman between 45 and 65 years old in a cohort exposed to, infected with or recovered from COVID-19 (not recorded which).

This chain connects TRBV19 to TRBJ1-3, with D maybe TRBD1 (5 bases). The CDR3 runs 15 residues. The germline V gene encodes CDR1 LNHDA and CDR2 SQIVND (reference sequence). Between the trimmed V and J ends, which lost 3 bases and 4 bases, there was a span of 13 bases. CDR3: CASSIDSSHGNTIYF. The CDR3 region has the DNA TGTGCCAGTAGTATCGACAGCTCTCACGGAAACACCATATATTTT.

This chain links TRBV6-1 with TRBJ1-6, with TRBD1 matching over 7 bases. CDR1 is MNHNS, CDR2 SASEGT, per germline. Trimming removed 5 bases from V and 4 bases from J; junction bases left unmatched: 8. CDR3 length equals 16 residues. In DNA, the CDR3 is TGTGCCAGCAGTCAAGACAGGGTAACTTATAATTCACCCCTCCACTTT. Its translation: CASSQDRVTYNSPLHF.

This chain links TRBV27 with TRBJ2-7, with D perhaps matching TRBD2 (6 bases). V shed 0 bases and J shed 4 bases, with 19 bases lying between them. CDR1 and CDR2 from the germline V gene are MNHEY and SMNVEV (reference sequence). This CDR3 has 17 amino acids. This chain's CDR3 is CASSLSVNRAGSYEQYF. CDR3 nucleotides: TGTGCCAGCAGTTTATCGGTTAATCGGGCGGGATCTTACGAGCAGTACTTC.

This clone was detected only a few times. CDR3 in DNA: TGTGCCACCAACCCAACGAGGAAAGAGACCCAGTACTTC. Translation gives CATNPTRKETQYF. V and J are TRBV2 and TRBJ2-5; no reliable D call. Trimming took 10 bases from V and 3 from J, leaving 15 bases between them. The germline V gene encodes CDR1 SNHLY and CDR2 FYNNEI. The CDR3 has 13 residues.

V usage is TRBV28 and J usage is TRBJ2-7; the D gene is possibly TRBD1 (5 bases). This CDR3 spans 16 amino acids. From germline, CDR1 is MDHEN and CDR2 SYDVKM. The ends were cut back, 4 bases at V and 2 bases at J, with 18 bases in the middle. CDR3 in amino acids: CASSSTDWGLTYEQYF. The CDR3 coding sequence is TGTGCCAGCAGTTCCACAGACTGGGGCCTTACCTACGAGCAGTACTTC.

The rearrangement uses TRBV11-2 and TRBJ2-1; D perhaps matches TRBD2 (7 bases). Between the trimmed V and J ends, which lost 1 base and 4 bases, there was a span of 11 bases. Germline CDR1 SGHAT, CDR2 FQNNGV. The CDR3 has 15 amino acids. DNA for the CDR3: TGTGCCAGCAGCTTAGGCGGGGGCCCGTACAATGAGCAGTTCTTC. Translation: CASSLGGGPYNEQFF. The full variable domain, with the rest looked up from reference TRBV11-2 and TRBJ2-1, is EAGVAQSPRYKIIEKRQSVAFWCNPISGHATLYWYQQILGQGPKLLIQFQNNGVVDDSQLPKDRFSAERLKGVDSTLKIQPAKLEDSAVYLCASSLGGGPYNEQFFGPGTRLTVL.

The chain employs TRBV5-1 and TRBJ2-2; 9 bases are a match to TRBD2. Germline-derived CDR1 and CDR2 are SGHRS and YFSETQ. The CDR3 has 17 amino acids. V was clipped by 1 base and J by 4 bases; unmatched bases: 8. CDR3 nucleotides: TGCGCCAGCAGCTTGAGTTCCGCGGGGGGGCGCACCGGGGAGCTGTTTTTT. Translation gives CASSLSSAGGRTGELFF.

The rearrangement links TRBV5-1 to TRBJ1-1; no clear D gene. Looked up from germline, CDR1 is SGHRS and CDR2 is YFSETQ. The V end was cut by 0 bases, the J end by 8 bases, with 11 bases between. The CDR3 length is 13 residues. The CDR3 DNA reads TGCGCCAGCAGCTTGGAGAACGAGAGGGAAGCTTTCTTT. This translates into CASSLENEREAFF.

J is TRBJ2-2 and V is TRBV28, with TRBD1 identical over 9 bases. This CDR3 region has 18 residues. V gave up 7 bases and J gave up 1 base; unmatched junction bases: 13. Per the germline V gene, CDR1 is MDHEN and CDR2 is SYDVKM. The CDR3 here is CASTFKPGQGWNTGELFF. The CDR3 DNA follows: TGTGCCAGCACTTTCAAACCGGGACAGGGTTGGAACACCGGGGAGCTGTTTTTT.

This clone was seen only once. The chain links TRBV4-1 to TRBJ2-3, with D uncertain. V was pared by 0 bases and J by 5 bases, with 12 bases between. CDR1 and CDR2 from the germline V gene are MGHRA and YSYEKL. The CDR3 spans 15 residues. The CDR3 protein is CASSQELRVVDTQYF. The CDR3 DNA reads TGCGCCAGCAGCCAAGAATTGCGTGTGGTAGATACGCAGTATTTT.

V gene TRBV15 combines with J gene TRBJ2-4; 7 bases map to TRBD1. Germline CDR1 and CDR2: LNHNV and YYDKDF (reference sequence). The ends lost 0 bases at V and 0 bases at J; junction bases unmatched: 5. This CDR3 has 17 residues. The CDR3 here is CATSRDRQGQAKNIQYF. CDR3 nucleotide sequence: TGTGCCACCAGCAGAGATCGACAGGGACAAGCCAAAAACATTCAGTACTTC.

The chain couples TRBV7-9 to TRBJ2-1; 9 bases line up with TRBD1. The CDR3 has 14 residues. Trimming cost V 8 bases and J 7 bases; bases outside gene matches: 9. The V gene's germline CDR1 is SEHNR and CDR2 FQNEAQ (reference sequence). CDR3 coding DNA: TGTGCCAGCGACACAGGGGGCCGAGGGAATGAGCAGTTCTTC. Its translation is CASDTGGRGNEQFF.

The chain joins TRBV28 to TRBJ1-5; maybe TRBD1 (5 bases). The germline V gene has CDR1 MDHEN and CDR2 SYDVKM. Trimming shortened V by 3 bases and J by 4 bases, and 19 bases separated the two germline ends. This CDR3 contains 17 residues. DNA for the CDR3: TGTGCCAGCAGTTTGAGACAGAATTTTAGGCTTAATCAGCCCCAGCATTTT. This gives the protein CASSLRQNFRLNQPQHF.

The CDR3 sequence is CASSLGGQGNQETQYF. DNA for the CDR3: TGTGCCAGCAGCCTAGGGGGGCAGGGGAACCAAGAGACCCAGTACTTC. J is TRBJ2-5 and V is TRBV7-9; either TRBD1 or TRBD2 may fit D (6 bases each). This CDR3 comprises 16 residues. V lost 5 bases and J 0 bases, leaving 16 bases between the germline ends. Germline V gene lookup returns CDR1 SEHNR and CDR2 FQNEAQ (reference sequence).